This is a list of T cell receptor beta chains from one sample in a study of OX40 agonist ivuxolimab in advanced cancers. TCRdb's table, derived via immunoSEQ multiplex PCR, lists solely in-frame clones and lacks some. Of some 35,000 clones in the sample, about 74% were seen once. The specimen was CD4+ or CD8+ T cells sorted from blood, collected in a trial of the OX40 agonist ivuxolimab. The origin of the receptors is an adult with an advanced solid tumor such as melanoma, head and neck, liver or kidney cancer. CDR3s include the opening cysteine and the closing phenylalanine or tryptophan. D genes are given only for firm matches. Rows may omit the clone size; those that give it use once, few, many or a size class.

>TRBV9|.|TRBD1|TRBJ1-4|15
TGTGCCAGCAGCGTCGACAGGGCAACTAATGAAAAACTGTTTTTT
CASSVDRATNEKLFF
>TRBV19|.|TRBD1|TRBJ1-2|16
TGTGCCAGTAGTACCTCTATCGGAGGGGGCGGTTATGGCTACACCTTC
CASSTSIGGGGYGYTF
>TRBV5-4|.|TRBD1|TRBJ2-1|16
TGTGCCAGCAGCCGGGACAGGTCGAGCTCCTACAATGAGCAGTTCTTC
CASSRDRSSSYNEQFF
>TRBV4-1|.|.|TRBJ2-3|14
TGCGCCAGCAGTCAGATCCTATACGCAGATACGCAGTATTTT
CASSQILYADTQYF
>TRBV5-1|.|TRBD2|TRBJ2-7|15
TGCGCCAGCAGCTTGGCGGGACTAGCTTCCCACGAGCAGTACTTC
CASSLAGLASHEQYF
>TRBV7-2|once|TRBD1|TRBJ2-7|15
TGTGCCAGCAGCGTCGGGACAGCTTTCTCCTACGAGCAGTACTTC
CASSVGTAFSYEQYF
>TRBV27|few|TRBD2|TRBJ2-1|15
TGTGCCAGCAGTTCCCCGGGACTAGCGGGCAATGAGCAGTTCTTC
CASSSPGLAGNEQFF
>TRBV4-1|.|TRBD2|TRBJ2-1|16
TGCGCCAGCAGCCAAGCTAGCGGGAGGTTGAACAATGAGCAGTTCTTC
CASSQASGRLNNEQFF
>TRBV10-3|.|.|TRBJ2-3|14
TGTGCCATCAGTGGAGCGGAACGCACAGATACGCAGTATTTT
CAISGAERTDTQYF
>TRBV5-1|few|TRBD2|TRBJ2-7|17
TGCGCCAGCAGCTTGGGGACTAGCGGGAGGGGCTCCCACGAGCAGTACTTC
CASSLGTSGRGSHEQYF